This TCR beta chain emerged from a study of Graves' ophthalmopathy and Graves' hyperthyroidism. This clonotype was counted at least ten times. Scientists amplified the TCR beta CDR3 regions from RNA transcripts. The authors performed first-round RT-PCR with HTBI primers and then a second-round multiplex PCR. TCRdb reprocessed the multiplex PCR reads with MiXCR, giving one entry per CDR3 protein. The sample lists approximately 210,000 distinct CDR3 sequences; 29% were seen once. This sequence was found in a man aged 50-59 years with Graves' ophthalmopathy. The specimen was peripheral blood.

The CDR3 DNA reads TGTGCCAGCAGCTTAGAGGGCATTCAGTACTTC. Its protein is CASSLEGIQYF. The V and J genes are TRBV7-8 and TRBJ2-4, with D unclear. The CDR3 is 11 amino acids. The V and J ends lost 1 base and 9 bases respectively, with 4 bases between them. Germline V gives CDR1 SGHVS, CDR2 FQNEAQ.